The present TCR beta chain was sequenced within a study of blood T cell repertoires in COVID-19. Study as a whole: Donors in the United States, Italy and Spain gave samples during acute or convalescent COVID-19. In each case, the material was cDNA or gDNA derived from T cells, B-cell-depleted T cells, or PBMCs.

Original data processing: For nucleated cells, counts were estimated from reference gene primer amplification. This table comes from immunoSEQ multiplex PCR, and its TCRdb copy is limited to in-frame clones, with some not included. Clone size and the V and J calls come from that table; the DNA yielded D and trimming. Here the sample spans tens of thousands of clones, roughly 88% being singletons. CDR3 length: 15 amino acids. Trimming removed 2 bases from V and 7 bases from J, with 15 bases in between. The germline V gene has CDR1 MNHEY and CDR2 SMNVEV (reference sequence). The specimen was peripheral blood. The chain couples TRBV27 to TRBJ2-1; D call uncertain. The source of this sequence is a woman in her 70s with acute or convalescent COVID-19. This CDR3 is CASSLNSLYWNEQFF. CDR3 sequence (DNA): TGTGCCAGCAGTTTAAATAGTCTCTACTGGAATGAGCAGTTCTTC.